Below, 15 T cell receptor beta chains from the same sample are listed, as sequenced in a study of T cell repertoires in cytomegalovirus infection. One entry per CDR3 protein, called by TCRdb with MiXCR from the reads. The table shows 270,000 or so distinct CDR3 sequences, with 15% to 20% occurring only once. The specimen sequenced was CD8+ T cells from PBMCs. The receptors shown here come from a human donor in good health (CMV status not recorded). Some clones in this sample may be carry-over from other donors' samples.

The chain uses TRBV7-9 and TRBJ2-3; D unresolved. The CDR3 is 12 amino acids. Germline V gene lookup returns CDR1 SEHNR and CDR2 FQNEAQ (reference sequence). V gave up 1 base and J gave up 6 bases, with 5 bases separating them. CDR3 amino acids: CASSLVIDTQYF. CDR3 sequence (DNA): TGTGCCAGCAGCTTAGTGATTGATACGCAGTATTTT.

The CDR3 nucleotides are TGTGCCAGCTCACCTAGAACGACAGTAAACACTGAAGCTTTCTTT. This sequence encodes CASSPRTTVNTEAFF. The V call is TRBV18, the J call TRBJ1-1; D perhaps matches TRBD1 (5 bases). This CDR3 spans 15 amino acids. V was trimmed by 3 bases and J by 2 bases, leaving 13 bases between them. CDR1 is KGHSH and CDR2 is LQKENI in the germline V gene.

Many counts were recorded for this clonotype. The genes are TRBV7-6 and TRBJ1-5; 10 positions match TRBD1. The CDR3 has 16 amino acids. Germline V gene data show CDR1 as SGHVS and CDR2 as FNYEAQ. With V trimmed by 5 bases and J by 0 bases, 4 bases remained unmatched. DNA for the CDR3: TGTGCCAGCAGCGTCGGGACAGGGGATAGCAATCAGCCCCAGCATTTT. Translating it yields CASSVGTGDSNQPQHF.

The gene calls are TRBV7-2 and TRBJ2-3; D is ambiguous. Trimming left V 4 bases short and J 3 bases short, with 20 bases between. CDR3 length: 17 residues. In germline, CDR1 is SGHTA, CDR2 FQGNSA. In DNA form, the CDR3 reads TGTGCCAGCAGCTACCAATCGACATTGGAATTAACAGATACGCAGTATTTT. This sequence encodes CASSYQSTLELTDTQYF. Filled out from reference TRBV7-2 and TRBJ2-3, the complete variable domain reads GAGVSQSPSNKVTEKGKDVELRCDPISGHTALYWYRQSLGQGLEFLIYFQGNSAPDKSGLPSDRFSAERTGGSVSTLTIQRTQQEDSAVYLCASSYQSTLELTDTQYFGPGTRLTVL.

This clonotype was picked up a small number of times. As DNA, the CDR3 is TGTGCCAGCAGCGAGACGACAGAATTCTCCTACAATGAGCAGTTCTTC. Translated: CASSETTEFSYNEQFF. V gene TRBV5-8 combines with J gene TRBJ2-1; possible D gene TRBD1, 5 bases. V was pared by 4 bases and J by 0 bases, with 14 bases between. Germline V gene sequence: CDR1 SGHTS, CDR2 YDEGEE. CDR3 size: 16 residues.

The chain has TRBV6-1 and TRBJ1-5, with a possible D match to TRBD1 (5 bases). Trimming stripped 5 bases from V and 8 bases from J, with 16 bases between. The CDR3 runs to 14 residues. Germline-derived CDR1 and CDR2 are MNHNS and SASEGT. The CDR3 sequence is CASSYRVRGEPQHF. In DNA form, the CDR3 reads TGTGCCAGCAGTTACCGGGTCCGGGGGGAGCCCCAGCATTTT.

The rearrangement joins TRBV6-2 or TRBV6-3 to TRBJ2-1, with 11 bases matching TRBD2. Germline assignment: CDR1 MNHEY and CDR2 SVGEGT. The J segment lost 5 bases and the V segment lost 3 bases, leaving 6 bases of the junction unmatched. The CDR3 length is 16 residues. This CDR3 reads CASSYFSGGANNEQFF. The DNA for the CDR3 is TGTGCCAGCAGTTATTTTAGCGGGGGGGCCAACAATGAGCAGTTCTTC.

The genes are TRBV7-3 and TRBJ1-2, with D maybe TRBD1 (5 bases). CDR1 SGHTA and CDR2 FQGTGA come from the germline V gene. The CDR3 is made up of 13 amino acids. The V and J ends lost 5 bases and 4 bases respectively, with 11 bases between them. The CDR3 region is CASSQGPPYGYTF. The CDR3 nucleotides are TGTGCCAGCAGCCAGGGACCGCCCTATGGCTACACCTTC.

At least ten counts were recorded for this clonotype. The CDR3 protein is CASSFATGFFYEQYF. The CDR3 nucleotides are TGTGCCAGCAGTTTCGCCACAGGGTTTTTCTACGAGCAGTACTTC. The chain links TRBV28 to TRBJ2-7; a possible D gene is TRBD1 (6 bases). The CDR3 spans 15 residues. Looked up from germline, CDR1 is MDHEN and CDR2 is SYDVKM. V was clipped by 3 bases and J by 3 bases, with 15 bases between them.

This clonotype was counted many times. The chain couples TRBV12-3 or TRBV12-4 to TRBJ2-7; D ambiguous. The CDR3 is 12 amino acids. With 5 bases removed from V and 3 bases from J, the gap between germline ends came to 8 bases. For the CDR3, the DNA is TGTGCCAGCAGTCCGGCGGTCTACGAGCAGTACTTC. The encoded protein is CASSPAVYEQYF.

The rearrangement links TRBV19 to TRBJ1-5; no reliable D call. Germline-derived CDR1 and CDR2 are LNHDA and SQIVND (reference sequence). The CDR3 covers 14 residues. Trimming shortened V by 3 bases and J by 3 bases, and 9 bases separated the two germline ends. The CDR3 region has the DNA TGTGCCAGTAGTATGTCTGGAATCAATCAGCCCCAGCATTTT. As protein: CASSMSGINQPQHF.

This clonotype was seen only once. The J gene is TRBJ2-1, the V gene TRBV7-2; possible D gene TRBD2, 5 bases. CDR3 size: 17 residues. V dropped 5 bases and J dropped 0 bases, with 17 bases sitting between them. CDR1 and CDR2 from the germline V gene are SGHTA and FQGNSA. The CDR3 DNA reads TGTGCCAGCAGCCCAGTGAAGGGAACTAGCTCCTACAATGAGCAGTTCTTC. Its translation: CASSPVKGTSSYNEQFF.

Notes on this clonotype: This may stem from a read error, because a much larger clone lies one nucleotide away. V is TRBV6-1 and J is TRBJ2-7; possibly TRBD1 for D (7 bases). The CDR3 contains 17 residues. Germline lookup yields CDR1 MNHNS and CDR2 SASEGT. For the CDR3, the DNA is TGTGCCAGCAGTAGAGAGGGGGGACAGCTTAGCTCCTACAAGCAGTACTTC. It translates to CASSREGGQLSSYKQYF.

This clonotype was observed a few times. The chain's CDR3 is CASSLTGGYDIQYF. CDR3 bases: TGTGCCAGCAGTTTAACGGGGGGTTACGACATTCAGTACTTC. The chain employs TRBV12-3 or TRBV12-4 and TRBJ2-4, with TRBD2 matching over 7 bases. V shed 2 bases, J shed 8 bases, and the junction held 6 bases outside the gene matches. The CDR3 length is 14 residues.

The chain carries TRBV6-5 and TRBJ2-1; D is undetermined. This CDR3 comprises 17 residues. The V and J ends lost 1 base and 9 bases respectively, with 22 bases between them. CDR1 MNHEY and CDR2 SVGAGI come from the germline V gene. The CDR3 is CASSYLPPPIDGPEQFF. CDR3 bases: TGTGCCAGCAGTTACTTACCTCCCCCGATCGATGGTCCTGAGCAGTTCTTC.